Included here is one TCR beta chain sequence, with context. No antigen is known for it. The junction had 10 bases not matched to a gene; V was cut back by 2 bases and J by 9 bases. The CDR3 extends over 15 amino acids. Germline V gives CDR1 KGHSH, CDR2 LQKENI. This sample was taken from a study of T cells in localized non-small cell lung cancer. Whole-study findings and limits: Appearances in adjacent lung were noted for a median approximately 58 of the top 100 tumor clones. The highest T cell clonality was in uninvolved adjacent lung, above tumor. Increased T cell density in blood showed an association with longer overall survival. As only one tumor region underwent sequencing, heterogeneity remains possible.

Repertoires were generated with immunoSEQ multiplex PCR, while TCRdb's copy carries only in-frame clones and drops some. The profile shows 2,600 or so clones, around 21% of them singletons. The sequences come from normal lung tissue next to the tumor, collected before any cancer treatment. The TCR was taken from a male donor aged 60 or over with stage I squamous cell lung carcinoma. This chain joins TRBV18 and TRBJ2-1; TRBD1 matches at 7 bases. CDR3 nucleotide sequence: TGTGCCAGCTCACCAGGAGGCTCTCGACAGGGTGAGCAGTTCTTC. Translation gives CASSPGGSRQGEQFF.